This is a list of T cell receptor beta chains from one sample in a study of blood T cell repertoires in COVID-19. Libraries were prepared by immunoSEQ multiplex PCR; TCRdb keeps only in-frame clonotypes and omits some of them. The sample has approximately 80,000 clones, 88% seen once; the top ten hold 9.1%. Sequenced sample: peripheral blood. The receptors originated from a human donor in a cohort sampled during active COVID-19. The CDR3 runs from the conserved cysteine through the conserved F or W. D genes are given only for firm matches. The size of a clone is reported for some rows only, either as once, few or many, or as a class for expanded clones.

d_call	v_call	j_call	clone_size	cdr3_aa	cdr3_nt
NA	TRBV19	TRBJ1-2	NA	CASSLRGSDYGYTF	TGTGCCAGTAGTCTACGGGGGTCCGACTATGGCTACACCTTC
NA	TRBV7-8	TRBJ2-7	few	CASSLERAAAYEQYF	TGTGCCAGCAGCTTAGAGAGGGCAGCAGCCTACGAGCAGTACTTC
NA	TRBV5-5	TRBJ2-1	NA	CASSPERRQGMEQFF	TGTGCCAGCAGCCCCGAAAGACGGCAGGGCATGGAGCAGTTCTTC
TRBD1	TRBV3-1/TRBV3-2	TRBJ1-2	few	CASSHTGDGYTF	TGTGCCAGCAGCCATACAGGGGATGGCTACACCTTC
NA	TRBV5-5	TRBJ1-1	NA	CASSTTDSTEAFF	TGTGCCAGCAGCACGACAGATAGCACTGAAGCTTTCTTT
TRBD1	TRBV6-2/TRBV6-3	TRBJ1-5	few	CASSPTGGRNQPQHF	TGTGCCAGCAGCCCTACAGGGGGCAGGAATCAGCCCCAGCATTTT
NA	TRBV27	TRBJ2-7	NA	CASSLSFTGPYEQYF	TGTGCCAGCAGTTTATCTTTTACAGGACCCTACGAGCAGTACTTC
NA	TRBV9	TRBJ2-1	NA	CASSPLGRQYNEQFF	TGTGCCAGCAGCCCTTTGGGCCGACAATACAATGAGCAGTTCTTC
NA	TRBV9	TRBJ2-2	NA	CASSVDSSGNTGELFF	TGTGCCAGCAGCGTAGATTCCAGCGGGAACACCGGGGAGCTGTTTTTT
NA	TRBV7-6	TRBJ1-3	NA	CASSTNSGNTIYF	TGTGCCAGCAGCACAAACTCTGGAAACACCATATATTTT
TRBD1	TRBV29-1	TRBJ2-2	NA	CSVEVGTVNTGELFF	TGCAGCGTTGAAGTCGGGACAGTCAACACCGGGGAGCTGTTTTTT
NA	TRBV7-9	TRBJ1-4	NA	CASSRVSPRREKLFF	TGTGCCAGCAGCCGGGTGAGCCCGAGGAGGGAAAAACTGTTTTTT
TRBD1	TRBV6-5	TRBJ2-7	NA	CASATRGRSYEQYF	TGTGCCAGCGCCACCAGGGGGCGCAGCTACGAGCAGTACTTC
NA	TRBV19	TRBJ2-2	once	CASRNSRNTGELFF	TGTGCCAGTAGGAATTCTAGGAACACCGGGGAGCTGTTTTTT
NA	TRBV19	TRBJ1-4	NA	CASSITGDEKLFF	TGTGCCAGTAGTATCACAGGTGATGAAAAACTGTTTTTT
TRBD1	TRBV11-2	TRBJ2-2	NA	CASSNSGGSAGELFF	TGTGCCAGCAGCAATTCAGGGGGCTCGGCCGGGGAGCTGTTTTTT
TRBD2	TRBV3-1/TRBV3-2	TRBJ2-3	NA	CASSQALAGGTDTQYF	TGTGCCAGCAGCCAAGCCCTGGCGGGGGGGACAGATACGCAGTATTTT